One T cell receptor (beta chain) is described in this entry. The V end was cut by 5 bases, the J end by 5 bases, with 19 bases between. CDR1 and CDR2 (germline): SEHNR, FQNEAQ (reference sequence). The CDR3 totals 16 residues. Here immunoSEQ multiplex PCR was the method, and the copy in TCRdb shows in-frame clones only, minus some. Among tens of thousands of clones listed, 75% to 95% were seen once. Regarding time point: baseline, week 1 (first vaccination visit). The treatment is: pre-vaccination baseline after standard-of-care therapy. The data were taken from a study of a mutant IDH1 vaccine in newly diagnosed glioma.

The J gene is TRBJ2-1, the V gene TRBV7-9; maybe TRBD2 (7 bases). The TCR comes from a man aged 50 to 59 with glioma. Here the sequenced sample was PBMCs, taken from a glioma patient treated with radiotherapy, temozolomide or both. CDR3 sequence: CASSPLGGAGHNEQFF. The CDR3 DNA follows: TGTGCCAGCAGCCCTTTAGGGGGGGCTGGACACAATGAGCAGTTCTTC. The entire variable domain, with the rest obtained from reference TRBV7-9 and TRBJ2-1, is as follows: DTGVSQNPRHKITKRGQNVTFRCDPISEHNRLYWYRQTLGQGPEFLTYFQNEAQLEKSRLLSDRFSAERPKGSFSTLEIQRTEQGDSAMYLCASSPLGGAGHNEQFFGPGTRLTVL.